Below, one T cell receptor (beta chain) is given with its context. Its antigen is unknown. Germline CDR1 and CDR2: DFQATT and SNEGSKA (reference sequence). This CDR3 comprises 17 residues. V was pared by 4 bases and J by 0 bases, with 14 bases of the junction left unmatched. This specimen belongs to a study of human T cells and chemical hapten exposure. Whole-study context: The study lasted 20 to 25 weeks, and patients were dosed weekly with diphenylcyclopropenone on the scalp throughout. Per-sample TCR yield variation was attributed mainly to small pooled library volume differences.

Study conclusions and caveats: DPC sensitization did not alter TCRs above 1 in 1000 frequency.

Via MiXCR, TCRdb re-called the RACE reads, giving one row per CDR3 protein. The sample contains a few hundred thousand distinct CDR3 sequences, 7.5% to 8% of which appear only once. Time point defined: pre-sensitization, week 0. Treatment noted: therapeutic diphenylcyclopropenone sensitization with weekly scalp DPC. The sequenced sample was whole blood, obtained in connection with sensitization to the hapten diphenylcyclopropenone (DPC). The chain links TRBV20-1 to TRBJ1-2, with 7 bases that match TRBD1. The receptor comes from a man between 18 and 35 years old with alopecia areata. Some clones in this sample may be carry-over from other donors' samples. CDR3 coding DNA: TGCAGTGCTATTAACTCGGGACAGAGATTTACTAACTATGGCTACACCTTC. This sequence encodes CSAINSGQRFTNYGYTF.